This TCR beta chain was sequenced in a study of shared clonotypes between healthy human individuals. Notes on the study in general: Clonotypes which were not shared had lower generation probabilities than clonotypes that all four donors shared. Researchers found naive subsets generally carried larger estimated richness than memory subsets.

This clone has only one observation. Antigen specificity is unknown. In germline, CDR1 is LNHDA, CDR2 SQIVND (reference sequence). This CDR3 region has 14 residues. V lost 7 bases, J lost 1 base, and 14 bases lay in between. Replicate PCRs for sorted subsets used about 200 ng DNA; this equaled 30,000 to 35,000 T cell genomes. Sequenced by immunoSEQ multiplex PCR; TCRdb stores in-frame clones only, minus some. The sample holds roughly 520,000 clones, roughly 95% seen once. This TCR came from a woman in her 30s in good health. Sequencing input: naive CD4+ T cells sorted from blood. Subset meaning: CD45RA+ positively selected. The chain joins TRBV19 to TRBJ2-7; the D is unclear. The CDR3 reads CASTETTQSYEQYF. The CDR3 DNA reads TGTGCCAGTACGGAGACCACCCAATCCTACGAGCAGTACTTC.